These 3 T cell receptor beta chains were all obtained from the same sample, sequenced in a study of T cells after yellow fever vaccination. TCRdb passed the 5' RACE reads through MiXCR, listing each CDR3 protein once. The sample has some 670,000 distinct CDR3 sequences; roughly 12% are singletons. Sample: PBMCs, taken on the day of the yellow fever booster vaccination. All receptors derive from a man aged 30 to 45 who received the YFV17D yellow fever vaccine.

This sequence joins TRBV5-6 and TRBJ2-1; D is unclear. Germline CDR1 reads SGHDT; CDR2 reads YYEEEE. The CDR3 has 16 amino acids. V lost 2 bases and J lost 1, with 13 bases in between. The CDR3 DNA reads as TGTGCCAGCAGCTTTGGCCCAACGGTTTCCTACAATGAGCAGTTCTTC. The encoded protein is CASSFGPTVSYNEQFF.

V and J are TRBV12-5 and TRBJ1-1; D is ambiguous. Germline loops: CDR1 LGHNT, CDR2 FRNRAP. V was trimmed by 0 bases and J by 4 bases, leaving 6 bases between them. The CDR3 totals 13 residues. CDR3 sequence (DNA): TGTGCTAGTGGTTTGGTACCGGGCACTGAAGCTTTCTTT. Protein product: CASGLVPGTEAFF. Full variable domain (remainder filled in from reference TRBV12-5 and TRBJ1-1): DARVTQTPRHKVTEMGQEVTMRCQPILGHNTVFWYRQTMMQGLELLAYFRNRAPLDDSGMPKDRFSAEMPDATLATLKIQPSEPRDSAVYFCASGLVPGTEAFFGQGTRLTVV.

The chain is built from TRBV5-1 and TRBJ2-5; D might be TRBD1 (5 bases). V lost 4 bases to trimming and J lost 5 bases, with 15 bases between them. Germline assignment: CDR1 SGHRS and CDR2 YFSETQ. The CDR3 loop spans 14 amino acids. CDR3 amino acids: CASSVPSGWETQYF. As DNA, the CDR3 is TGCGCCAGCAGCGTGCCTTCAGGGTGGGAGACCCAGTACTTC. The full variable domain, with the rest looked up from reference TRBV5-1 and TRBJ2-5, is KAGVTQTPRYLIKTRGQQVTLSCSPISGHRSVSWYQQTPGQGLQFLFEYFSETQRNKGNFPGRFSGRQFSNSRSEMNVSTLELGDSALYLCASSVPSGWETQYFGPGTRLLVL.